The rows below give T cell receptor beta chains drawn from one sample of a study of Graves' ophthalmopathy and Graves' hyperthyroidism. TCRdb itself ran the multiplex PCR reads through MiXCR, one entry per CDR3 protein. The sample consists of about 740,000 distinct CDR3 sequences, 40% of them appearing once. The sample comprised peripheral blood. These TCRs come from an adult man with Graves' ophthalmopathy. Each CDR3 is given with its conserved first and last residue. Fields, in order: V gene, J gene, D gene, clone size, CDR3 DNA, CDR3 protein. A D gene is named only where the DNA matches it firmly. Only part of the rows carry a size: once, few, many, or a class if the clone is expanded.

TRBV5-1	TRBJ2-7	-	-	TGCGCCAGCAGCTTGGGGCACTTGAGAGCCTACGAGCAGTACTTC	CASSLGHLRAYEQYF
TRBV19	TRBJ1-1	-	-	TGTGCCAGTACAGGGGTTTTCTTT	CASTGVFF
TRBV4-3	TRBJ2-7	-	-	TGCGCCAGCAGCCCCGTTGGGCGGGGCCGCTCCTACGAGCAGTACTTC	CASSPVGRGRSYEQYF
TRBV4-3	TRBJ1-3	-	-	TGCGCCAGCAGCCCAGTGGGGGTATACACCATATATTTT	CASSPVGVYTIYF
TRBV20-1	TRBJ1-4	-	few	TGCAGTGCTAGAGGGGGAAGTAATGAAAAACTGTTTTTT	CSARGGSNEKLFF
TRBV5-4	TRBJ1-4	TRBD1	-	TGTGCCAGCAGCTTTAAGGACAGGGCTGAAAAACTGTTTTTT	CASSFKDRAEKLFF
TRBV2	TRBJ1-3	-	many	TGTGCCAGCAGACCCGACCGCTCTGGAAACACCATATATTTT	CASRPDRSGNTIYF
TRBV28	TRBJ2-7	TRBD2	-	TGTGCCAGCAGTCAACAGGGACTAGCGGAGACCTACGAGCAGTACTTC	CASSQQGLAETYEQYF
TRBV20-1	TRBJ2-5	-	-	TGCAGTGCCTGGGCCAACCAGGGGCTCGATCAAGAGACCCAGTACTTC	CSAWANQGLDQETQYF
TRBV29-1	TRBJ1-2	-	many	TGCAGCGCTTCGTCTGGGCCAGTTTCATATGGCTACACCTTC	CSASSGPVSYGYTF
TRBV29-1	TRBJ1-2	-	-	TGCAGCGTTGATACGGGAGGGAGCGGTGGCTACACCTTC	CSVDTGGSGGYTF
TRBV10-3	TRBJ2-2	TRBD1	-	TGTGCCATCAGATGGGACAGGGCGAACACCGGGGAGCTGTTTTTT	CAIRWDRANTGELFF
TRBV11-2	TRBJ1-1	TRBD1	few	TGTGCCAGCAGCTCCCAGACAGGGTCGAACACTGAAGCTTTCTTT	CASSSQTGSNTEAFF
TRBV25-1	TRBJ2-7	-	-	TGTGCCAGCTCACCACTTGGGACCACCTCGGGAGAGCAGTACTTC	CASSPLGTTSGEQYF
TRBV29-1	TRBJ2-5	-	-	TGCAGCGTTGAGTCAATACCAGGCGGGACCCAGTACTTC	CSVESIPGGTQYF
TRBV13	TRBJ1-5	TRBD1	few	TGTGCCAGCAGCCCCGGACAGGGAAAGGCCAATCAGCCCCAGCATTTT	CASSPGQGKANQPQHF
TRBV25-1	TRBJ1-5	-	many	TGTGCCAGCAGTTGGGTGTCTGGGGCGAACAATCAGCCCCAGCATTTT	CASSWVSGANNQPQHF
TRBV20-1	TRBJ1-4	-	few	TGCAGTGCTGCCGGATCTAATGAAAAACTGTTTTTT	CSAAGSNEKLFF
TRBV7-2	TRBJ1-2	-	-	TGTGCCAGCAGTTCCACGTTTCCTTATGGCTACACCTTC	CASSSTFPYGYTF
TRBV20-1	TRBJ2-2	TRBD1	many	TGCAGTGCTAGAGATAGCGGGACAGGGGACACCGGGGAGCTGTTTTTT	CSARDSGTGDTGELFF
TRBV20-1	TRBJ1-5	-	many	TGCAGTGCTAGCGTGCAGGGCCAGAGCAATCAGCCCCAGCATTTT	CSASVQGQSNQPQHF
TRBV29-1	TRBJ2-3	TRBD1	-	TGCAGCGGTTCGGACAGGGGGCACACAGATACGCAGTATTTT	CSGSDRGHTDTQYF
TRBV12-5	TRBJ1-1	TRBD1	few	TGTGCTAGTGGTTCGGGACAGTCGAACACTGAAGCTTTCTTT	CASGSGQSNTEAFF
TRBV4-1	TRBJ2-7	TRBD1	-	TGCGCCAGCAGCCAAACGACAGGGCTATACGAGCAGTACTTC	CASSQTTGLYEQYF
TRBV10-3	TRBJ2-5	-	-	TGTGCCATCAGTGCGTCCGGGGGCGGCCAAGAGACCCAGTACTTC	CAISASGGGQETQYF
TRBV7-9	TRBJ2-6	-	-	TGTGCCAGCAGCCCAGGACAGCACTATGGGGCCAACGTCCTGACTTTC	CASSPGQHYGANVLTF
TRBV13	TRBJ2-5	-	-	TGTGCCAGCAGCTTAGGCCCCCTGAGCTGGCCTTACTTC	CASSLGPLSWPYF
TRBV29-1	TRBJ2-7	-	-	TGCAGCAGTCCGACCAGCTACGAGCAGTACTTC	CSSPTSYEQYF
TRBV10-3	TRBJ2-3	-	once	TGTGCCACCAGCTCCGGAGATACGCAGTATTTT	CATSSGDTQYF
TRBV15	TRBJ2-1	-	-	TGTGCCACCAGCAGAGGGTACAATGAGCAGTTCTTC	CATSRGYNEQFF
TRBV7-2	TRBJ1-3	TRBD1	-	TGTGCCAGCAGCCGACAGGGGAGCACTGGAAACACCATATATTTT	CASSRQGSTGNTIYF
TRBV7-2	TRBJ2-5	-	-	TGTGCCAGCAGCCCTTCGTCTCTGGAGACCCAGTACTTC	CASSPSSLETQYF
TRBV15	TRBJ2-7	-	many	TGTGCCACCAGCAGAGTTTTGGGTAATGAGCAGTACTTC	CATSRVLGNEQYF
TRBV2	TRBJ2-7	-	-	TGTGCCAGCAGTTACCTTGCAATGGCGGGATCCCACGAGCAGTACTTC	CASSYLAMAGSHEQYF
TRBV19	TRBJ1-1	TRBD1	many	TGTGCCAGTATTCGGGACAGGGGCGGTCGTGAAGCTTTCTTT	CASIRDRGGREAFF
TRBV20-1	TRBJ2-6	TRBD1	few	TGCAGTGCTAGAAGAGGGACAGGGGGTTCTGGGGCCAACGTCCTGACTTTC	CSARRGTGGSGANVLTF
TRBV7-9	TRBJ1-4	-	many	TGTGCCAGCAGCCGCACAGGGTTGGTTTATGAAAAACTGTTTTTT	CASSRTGLVYEKLFF
TRBV12-3/TRBV12-4	TRBJ2-7	-	-	TGTGCCAGCAGTACACAGGGAGCGGAATGGGAGCAGTACTTC	CASSTQGAEWEQYF
TRBV15	TRBJ2-7	TRBD1	-	TGTGCCACCAGCCGCAAAGGGGGCGCGTACGAGCAGTACTTC	CATSRKGGAYEQYF
TRBV7-9	TRBJ2-5	-	few	TGTGCCAGCAGCGGTCGAAGTGGAGCGGAGACCCAGTACTTC	CASSGRSGAETQYF
TRBV10-3	TRBJ2-5	-	-	TGTGCCAGCAGTGAAGCGACAGGCCAAGAGACCCAGTACTTC	CASSEATGQETQYF
TRBV25-1	TRBJ1-5	-	-	TGTGCCAGCAGTCTACAGGGTTCGCAACAGCCCCAGCATTTT	CASSLQGSQQPQHF
TRBV2	TRBJ2-5	-	-	TGTGCCAGCAGCTTAGTGGGGGGGGCTCGGGAGACCCAGTACTTC	CASSLVGGARETQYF
TRBV10-3	TRBJ1-5	-	few	TGTGCCAGCAGTTATCTGTACGCCCAGCCCCAGCATTTT	CASSYLYAQPQHF
TRBV29-1	TRBJ2-5	TRBD2	-	TGCAGCGTTGTTCTAAAGGCGGGGGGGCAAGAGACCCAGTACTTC	CSVVLKAGGQETQYF
TRBV2	TRBJ1-1	-	few	TGTGCCAGCTCACCGGCCAGGACAGCGAACACTGAAGCTTTCTTT	CASSPARTANTEAFF
TRBV4-3	TRBJ2-7	-	-	TGCGCCAGCAGCCAAGAAGGTAGCAATAGAGAGCAGTACTTC	CASSQEGSNREQYF
TRBV14	TRBJ1-3	TRBD1	-	TGTGCCAGCAGCCACACAGGGGGCTTACAGGCTGGAAACACCATATATTTT	CASSHTGGLQAGNTIYF
TRBV30	TRBJ1-2	-	-	TGTGCCTGGAGTCAACCGAGGCTGGGGGGCTACACCTTC	CAWSQPRLGGYTF
TRBV7-9	TRBJ2-7	-	few	TGTGCCAGCAGCCTTTCCCTCTGGGGGGAGGACGACGAGCAGTACTTC	CASSLSLWGEDDEQYF
TRBV5-5	TRBJ1-6	-	many	TGTGCCAGCAGCTTGGCCCAGGAGCCCCTCCACTTT	CASSLAQEPLHF
TRBV25-1	TRBJ2-7	-	many	TGTGCCAGCAGTGAAACAGGGTTGCTCCACGAGCAGTACTTC	CASSETGLLHEQYF